Each of the 5 T cell receptor beta chains below was sequenced from the same sample in a study of cytomegalovirus exposure and HLA in healthy donors. TCRdb's table, derived via immunoSEQ multiplex PCR, lists solely in-frame clones and lacks some. The sample lists roughly 140,000 clones, around 88% occurring once. Input material: PBMCs. The receptors shown here come from a woman in her late teens or twenties in good health and CMV-seropositive.

J is TRBJ1-1 and V is TRBV10-3; 10 positions match TRBD1. The V gene's germline CDR1 is ENHRY and CDR2 SYGVKD. The CDR3 is 17 residues long. Trimming cost V 6 bases and J 0 bases; bases outside gene matches: 10. CDR3 protein: CAISETGGGTMNTEAFF. DNA for the CDR3: TGTGCCATCAGCGAGACAGGGGGCGGCACTATGAACACTGAAGCTTTCTTT.

The chain links TRBV29-1 to TRBJ2-5; TRBD1 matches at 9 bases. Germline-derived CDR1 and CDR2 are SQVTM and ANQGSEA. V lost 7 bases, J lost 3 bases, and 3 bases stayed unmatched. The CDR3 is 12 residues long. The CDR3 loop is CSGRTGEETQYF. Here the CDR3 DNA reads TGCAGCGGGAGGACAGGGGAAGAGACCCAGTACTTC.

The chain joins TRBV28 to TRBJ1-2; the D gene is possibly TRBD1 (5 bases). Germline assignment: CDR1 MDHEN and CDR2 SYDVKM. V gave up 5 bases and J gave up 4 bases, with 20 bases separating them. There are 16 residues in the CDR3. This CDR3 is CASSPKALGGTYGYTF. CDR3 sequence (DNA): TGTGCCAGCAGTCCTAAGGCCCTTGGGGGGACCTATGGCTACACCTTC.

The chain employs TRBV27 and TRBJ1-1; 11 nucleotides line up with TRBD1. V trimming: 4 bases; J trimming: 1 base; junction bases outside the gene matches: 5. The length of the CDR3 is 16 residues. Germline V lookup: CDR1 MNHEY, CDR2 SMNVEV (reference sequence). CDR3: CASSSDRGRGNTEAFF. In nucleotides, the CDR3 is TGTGCCAGCAGTTCGGACAGGGGGCGGGGGAACACTGAAGCTTTCTTT.

The rearrangement joins TRBV4-1 to TRBJ1-5; D not certain. CDR1 and CDR2 (germline): MGHRA, YSYEKL. V was cut by 1 base and J by 7 bases, with 14 bases left in between. The CDR3 sequence is 15 residues long. The CDR3 coding sequence is TGCGCCAGCAGCCAAGCGGGGATGAGAGGGCAGCCCCAGCATTTT. Translating it yields CASSQAGMRGQPQHF.